This paragraph covers one TCR beta chain sequence. The source of the sample is a study of blood T cell repertoires in COVID-19. Study-wide context: Collection of acute and convalescent COVID-19 samples took place in the United States, Italy and Spain. T cells, B-cell-depleted T cells, or PBMCs supplied cDNA or gDNA.

Per the authors' pipeline: Amplifying reference gene primers gave estimates of nucleated cell counts. Only in-frame clones appear in the TCRdb table, and some are missing; sequencing was by immunoSEQ multiplex PCR. V and J calls and clone size are given by that table; D and trimming were obtained from the DNA. The table has about 24,000 clones, approximately 89% seen once. V was clipped by 3 bases and J by 5 bases, with 14 bases between them. This CDR3 region has 14 residues. CDR1 is SGHTS, CDR2 YDEGEE, per germline. The chain employs TRBV5-8 and TRBJ2-5; a possible D gene is TRBD1 (6 bases). Specimen: peripheral blood. This clonotype was obtained from a man aged 45-60 years with active COVID-19. The DNA of the CDR3 is TGTGCCAGCAGCTATGATGGGGGCAGGGAGACCCAGTACTTC. This gives the protein CASSYDGGRETQYF.